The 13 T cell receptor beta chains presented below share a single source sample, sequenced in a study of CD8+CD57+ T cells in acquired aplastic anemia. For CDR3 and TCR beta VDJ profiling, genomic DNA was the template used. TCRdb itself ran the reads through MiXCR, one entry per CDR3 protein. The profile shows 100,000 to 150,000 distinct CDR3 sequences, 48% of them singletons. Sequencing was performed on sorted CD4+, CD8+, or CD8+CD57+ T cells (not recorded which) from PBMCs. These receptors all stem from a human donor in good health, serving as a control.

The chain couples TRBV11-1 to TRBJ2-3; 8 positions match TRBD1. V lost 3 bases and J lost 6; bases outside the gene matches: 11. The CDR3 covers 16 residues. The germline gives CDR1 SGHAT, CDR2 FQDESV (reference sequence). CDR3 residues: CASSFSGTGRSDTQYF. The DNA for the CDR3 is TGTGCCAGCAGCTTTTCTGGGACAGGACGTTCGGATACGCAGTATTTT.

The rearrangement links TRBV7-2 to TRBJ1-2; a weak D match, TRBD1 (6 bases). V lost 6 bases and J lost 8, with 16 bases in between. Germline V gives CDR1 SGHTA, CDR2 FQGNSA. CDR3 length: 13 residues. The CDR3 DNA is TGTGCCAGCAGTCAACAGAGGGGGGCAGGCTACACCTTC. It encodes CASSQQRGAGYTF.

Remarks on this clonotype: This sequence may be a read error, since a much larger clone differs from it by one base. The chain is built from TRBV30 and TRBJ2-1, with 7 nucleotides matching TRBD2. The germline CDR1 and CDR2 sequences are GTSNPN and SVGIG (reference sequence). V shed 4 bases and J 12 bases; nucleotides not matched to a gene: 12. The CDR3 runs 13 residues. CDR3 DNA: TGTGCCTGGAATGAGGGAGGGACGGTTGGGCAGTTCTTC. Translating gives CAWNEGGTVGQFF.

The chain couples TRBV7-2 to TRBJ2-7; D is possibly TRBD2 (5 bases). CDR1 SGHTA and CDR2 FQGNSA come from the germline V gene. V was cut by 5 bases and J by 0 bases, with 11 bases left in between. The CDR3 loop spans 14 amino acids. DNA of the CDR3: TGTGCCAGCAGCCCCCGCGGGCCCTCCTACGAGCAGTACTTC. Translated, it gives CASSPRGPSYEQYF. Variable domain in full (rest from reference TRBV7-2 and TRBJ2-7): GAGVSQSPSNKVTEKGKDVELRCDPISGHTALYWYRQSLGQGLEFLIYFQGNSAPDKSGLPSDRFSAERTGGSVSTLTIQRTQQEDSAVYLCASSPRGPSYEQYFGPGTRLTVT.

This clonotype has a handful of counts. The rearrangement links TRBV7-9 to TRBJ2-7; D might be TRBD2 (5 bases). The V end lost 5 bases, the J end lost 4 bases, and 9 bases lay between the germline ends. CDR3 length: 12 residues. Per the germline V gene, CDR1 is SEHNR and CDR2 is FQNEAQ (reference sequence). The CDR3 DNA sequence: TGTGCCAGCAGCGAGGGCCCATACGAGCAGTACTTC. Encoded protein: CASSEGPYEQYF. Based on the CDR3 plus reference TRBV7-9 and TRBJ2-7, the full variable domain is DTGVSQNPRHKITKRGQNVTFRCDPISEHNRLYWYRQTLGQGPEFLTYFQNEAQLEKSRLLSDRFSAERPKGSFSTLEIQRTEQGDSAMYLCASSEGPYEQYFGPGTRLTVT.

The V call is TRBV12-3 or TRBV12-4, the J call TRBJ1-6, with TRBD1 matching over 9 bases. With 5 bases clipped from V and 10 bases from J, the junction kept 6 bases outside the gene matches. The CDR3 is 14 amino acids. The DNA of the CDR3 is TGTGCCAGCAGTACCGGGACAGGGCGGTCACCCCTCCACTTT. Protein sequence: CASSTGTGRSPLHF.

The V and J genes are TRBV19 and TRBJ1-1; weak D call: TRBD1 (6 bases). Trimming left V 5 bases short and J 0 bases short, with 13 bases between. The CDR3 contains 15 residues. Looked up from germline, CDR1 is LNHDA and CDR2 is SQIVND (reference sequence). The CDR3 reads CASSLGGPVNTEAFF. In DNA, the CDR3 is TGTGCCAGTAGTCTGGGGGGGCCGGTGAACACTGAAGCTTTCTTT.

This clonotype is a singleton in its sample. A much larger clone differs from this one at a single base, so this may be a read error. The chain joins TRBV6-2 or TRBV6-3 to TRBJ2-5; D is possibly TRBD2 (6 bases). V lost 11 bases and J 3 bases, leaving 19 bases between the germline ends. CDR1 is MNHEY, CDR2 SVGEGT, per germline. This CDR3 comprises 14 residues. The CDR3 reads CASSMAGSKETQYF. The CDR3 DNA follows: TGTGCCTCCAGCATGGCGGGGAGCAAAGAGACCCAGTACTTC.

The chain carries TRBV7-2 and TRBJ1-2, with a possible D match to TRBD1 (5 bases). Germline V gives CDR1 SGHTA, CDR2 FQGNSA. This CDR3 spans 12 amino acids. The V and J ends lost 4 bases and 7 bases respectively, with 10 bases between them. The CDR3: CASSSGLGGYTF. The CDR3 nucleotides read TGTGCCAGCAGCTCGGGACTAGGTGGCTACACCTTC.

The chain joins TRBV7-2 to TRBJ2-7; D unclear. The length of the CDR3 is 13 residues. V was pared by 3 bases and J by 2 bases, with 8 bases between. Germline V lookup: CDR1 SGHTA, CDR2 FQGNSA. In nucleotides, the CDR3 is TGTGCCAGCAGCTTCGGCGTTGCCTACGAGCAGTACTTC. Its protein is CASSFGVAYEQYF.

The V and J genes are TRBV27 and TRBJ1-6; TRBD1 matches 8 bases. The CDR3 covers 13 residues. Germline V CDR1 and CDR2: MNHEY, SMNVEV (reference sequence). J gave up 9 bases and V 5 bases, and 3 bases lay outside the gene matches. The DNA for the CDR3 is TGTGCCAGCAGTGACAGGGGCGGTTCACCCCTCCACTTT. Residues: CASSDRGGSPLHF.

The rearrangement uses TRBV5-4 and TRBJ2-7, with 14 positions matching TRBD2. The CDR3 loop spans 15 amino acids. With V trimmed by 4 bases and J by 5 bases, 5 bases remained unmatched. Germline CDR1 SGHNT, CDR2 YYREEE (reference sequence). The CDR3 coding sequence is TGTGCCAGCAGCATCGGACTAGCGGGAGGTGACGAGCAGTACTTC. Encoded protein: CASSIGLAGGDEQYF.

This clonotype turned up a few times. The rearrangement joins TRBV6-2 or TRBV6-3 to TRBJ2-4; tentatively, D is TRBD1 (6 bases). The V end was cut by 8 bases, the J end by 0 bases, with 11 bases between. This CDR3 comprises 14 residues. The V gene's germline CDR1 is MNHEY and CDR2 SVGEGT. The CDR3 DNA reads TGTGCCAGCCAACTCAGGGGAGCCAAAAACATTCAGTACTTC. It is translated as CASQLRGAKNIQYF.